A single sample gave rise to the 23 T cell receptor beta chains below, sequenced in a study of Ad26.COV2.S vaccination and SARS-CoV-2 variants. Noted treatment: some 20 received Ad26.COV2.S at low or high dose, single or two shots; five or six received placebo; per-sample allocation not given. Day 63 following the first vaccine or placebo injection was when the samples were taken. Data came from immunoSEQ multiplex PCR; TCRdb stores just in-frame clones and leaves some out. The sample has 400,000 or so clones, 88% seen once. This specimen consisted of peripheral blood, obtained in a trial of Ad26.COV2.S vaccine versus placebo. Receptor source: a person aged 18 to 65 who received the Ad26.COV2.S COVID-19 vaccine or a placebo.

The chain links TRBV6-5 to TRBJ1-1; 8 positions agree with TRBD1. J lost 2 bases, V lost 7 bases, and 9 bases had no gene match. Germline loops: CDR1 MNHEY, CDR2 SVGAGI. This CDR3 spans 15 amino acids. DNA for the CDR3: TGTGCCAGCATCCAATTTGACAGGGGTAACACTGAAGCTTTCTTT. As protein: CASIQFDRGNTEAFF.

A single count supports this clone. The rearrangement uses TRBV2 and TRBJ1-3; no clear D. V dropped 6 bases and J dropped 1 base, with 7 bases sitting between them. Germline V gene lookup returns CDR1 SNHLY and CDR2 FYNNEI. The CDR3 totals 13 residues. As DNA, the CDR3 is TGTGCCAGCAGACCCCTATCTGGAAACACCATATATTTT. Translation gives CASRPLSGNTIYF.

In its sample, this clone was seen a few times. V gene TRBV28 combines with J gene TRBJ1-5; 12 nucleotides align to TRBD1. CDR3 length equals 16 residues. Germline CDR1 is MDHEN and CDR2 is SYDVKM. V gave up 8 bases and J gave up 6 bases; unmatched junction bases: 11. CDR3 nucleotides: TGTGCCAGCGGGGACAGGGGGCGCTTAGTCCGTCAGCCCCAGCATTTT. This codes for CASGDRGRLVRQPQHF.

The V and J genes are TRBV7-8 and TRBJ1-5; weak D call: TRBD1 (5 bases). Per germline, CDR1 SGHVS and CDR2 FQNEAQ. The V end lost 5 bases, the J end lost 0 bases, and 17 bases lay between the germline ends. The CDR3 is 17 residues long. DNA of the CDR3: TGTGCCAGCAGCCGGCGTGTTGGGGCCTATAGCAATCAGCCCCAGCATTTT. Its translation is CASSRRVGAYSNQPQHF. Full variable domain (remainder filled in from reference TRBV7-8 and TRBJ1-5): GAGVSQSPRYKVAKRGQDVALRCDPISGHVSLFWYQQALGQGPEFLTYFQNEAQLDKSGLPSDRFFAERPEGSVSTLKIQRTQQEDSAVYLCASSRRVGAYSNQPQHFGDGTRLSIL.

The rearrangement uses TRBV21-1 and TRBJ1-1. TRBV21-1 is a documented pseudogene. The CDR3 consists of 11 residues. The CDR3 nucleotides are TGTGCCAGCAGCCGGGGGGGCGAAGCTTTCTTT. It is translated as CASSRGGEAFF.

The V gene is TRBV4-3, the J gene TRBJ2-5; TRBD2 might be the D (5 bases). CDR1 and CDR2 (germline): LGHNA, YSLEER. The ends were cut back, 4 bases at V and 2 bases at J, with 14 bases in the middle. The CDR3 extends over 15 amino acids. CDR3 in DNA: TGCGCCAGCAGCCCGTCCCGACGGGGACAAGAGACCCAGTACTTC. Translated: CASSPSRRGQETQYF.

The chain is built from TRBV3-1 (or the pseudogene TRBV3-2) and TRBJ1-2, with D possibly TRBD1 on 6 matching bases. CDR1 and CDR2 from the germline V gene are LGHDT and YNNKEL (reference sequence). The CDR3 is 16 amino acids. V gave up 3 bases and J gave up 8 bases, with 22 bases separating them. The CDR3 bases are TGTGCCAGCAGCCACGAACCTTTACAGGGTAGTAAGGGCTACACCTTC. This encodes CASSHEPLQGSKGYTF.

The V gene is TRBV20-1, the J gene TRBJ2-1; D might be TRBD2 (6 bases). The CDR3 spans 13 residues. CDR1 is DFQATT and CDR2 is SNEGSKA in the germline V gene (reference sequence). Trimming shortened V by 3 bases and J by 9 bases, and 15 bases separated the two germline ends. In DNA form, the CDR3 reads TGCAGTGCTAGTGGGGGGTACTTGGGTGAGCAGTTCTTC. Amino acids: CSASGGYLGEQFF.

The V gene is TRBV7-8, the J gene TRBJ2-5, with 11 bases matching TRBD2. Losses at the gene ends were 3 bases for V and 2 bases for J; bases not matched to a gene: 5. Germline loops: CDR1 SGHVS, CDR2 FQNEAQ. There are 16 residues in the CDR3. DNA of the CDR3: TGTGCCAGCAGCTTGAGACTAGCGGGGACTCAAGAGACCCAGTACTTC. Residues: CASSLRLAGTQETQYF. The full variable domain, with the rest looked up from reference TRBV7-8 and TRBJ2-5, is GAGVSQSPRYKVAKRGQDVALRCDPISGHVSLFWYQQALGQGPEFLTYFQNEAQLDKSGLPSDRFFAERPEGSVSTLKIQRTQQEDSAVYLCASSLRLAGTQETQYFGPGTRLLVL.

This chain joins TRBV15 and TRBJ2-7; D remains unclear. Germline-derived CDR1 and CDR2 are LNHNV and YYDKDF (reference sequence). This CDR3 has 12 residues. Trimming took 0 bases from V and 3 from J, leaving 3 bases between them. Here the CDR3 DNA reads TGTGCCACCAGCAGAGAAGGCTACGAGCAGTACTTC. Its protein is CATSREGYEQYF.

The rearrangement joins TRBV7-6 to TRBJ1-5; TRBD1 matches at 8 bases. This CDR3 is built from 15 residues. J was trimmed by 3 bases and V by 3 bases; bases with no gene match: 4. Looked up from germline, CDR1 is SGHVS and CDR2 is FNYEAQ. The CDR3 region has the DNA TGTGCCAGCAGCTTCGGACAGGGCCTCAATCAGCCCCAGCATTTT. Translating gives CASSFGQGLNQPQHF.

The chain is built from TRBV5-6 and TRBJ2-3, with 11 bases aligning to TRBD2. Unmatched junction bases numbered 13, after V lost 1 base and J lost 9 bases. This CDR3 comprises 17 residues. Germline V CDR1 and CDR2: SGHDT, YYEEEE. For the CDR3, the DNA is TGTGCCAGCAGCTTGTATGATAGCGGGGGGGCCTTAGGGACGCAGTATTTT. The encoded protein is CASSLYDSGGALGTQYF.

The chain couples TRBV6-5 to TRBJ1-1, with D unresolved. V was clipped by 2 bases and J by 1 base, with 11 bases between them. The CDR3 has 15 amino acids. Germline V gene data show CDR1 as MNHEY and CDR2 as SVGAGI. The CDR3 nucleotides are TGTGCCAGCAGTTACAACTTCTGGTCGAACACTGAAGCTTTCTTT. Amino acid sequence: CASSYNFWSNTEAFF.

The chain links TRBV19 to TRBJ1-5; a possible D gene is TRBD1 (5 bases). Germline V gives CDR1 LNHDA, CDR2 SQIVND (reference sequence). This CDR3 has 12 residues. Trimming shortened V by 3 bases and J by 7 bases, and 7 bases separated the two germline ends. The CDR3 is CASSMGGQPQHF. DNA for the CDR3: TGTGCCAGTAGTATGGGGGGACAGCCCCAGCATTTT.

V gene TRBV20-1 combines with J gene TRBJ1-5; D ambiguous. Looked up from germline, CDR1 is DFQATT and CDR2 is SNEGSKA (reference sequence). CDR3 length equals 12 residues. V lost 3 bases and J 3 bases, leaving 6 bases between the germline ends. The CDR3 here is CSASDANQPQHF. The CDR3 coding sequence is TGCAGTGCTAGTGACGCCAATCAGCCCCAGCATTTT.

The chain uses TRBV21-1 and TRBJ2-3; the DNA was not compared with TRBD1, the D call given in the table. TRBV21-1 is designated a pseudogene. The CDR3 runs to 13 residues. The CDR3 DNA reads as TGTGCCAGCCGGGACAGGGGTTCAGATACGCAGTATTTT. Its protein product is CASRDRGSDTQYF.

The V call is TRBV7-9, the J call TRBJ1-1, with TRBD1 identical over 8 bases. Germline loops: CDR1 SEHNR, CDR2 FQNEAQ (reference sequence). CDR3 length: 14 residues. V trimming: 7 bases; J trimming: 1 base; junction bases outside the gene matches: 5. The CDR3 DNA reads as TGTGCCAGCACCCAGACAGGGGAGAACACTGAAGCTTTCTTT. Its translation is CASTQTGENTEAFF.

V usage is TRBV2 and J usage is TRBJ2-3; no clear D gene. V was pared by 1 base and J by 11 bases, with 10 bases between. Looked up from germline, CDR1 is SNHLY and CDR2 is FYNNEI. The CDR3 runs 12 residues. The CDR3 spells CASSEGVALQYF. DNA of the CDR3: TGTGCCAGCAGTGAAGGAGTGGCCCTGCAGTATTTT.

The CDR3 DNA reads as TGTGCCTGGGATATTACTCGGAGGAAATATGGCTACACCTTC. This gives the protein CAWDITRRKYGYTF. V gene TRBV30 combines with J gene TRBJ1-2; unclear D gene. CDR1 and CDR2 (germline): GTSNPN, SVGIG (reference sequence). Trimming removed 5 bases at V and 5 bases at J, with 18 bases between. CDR3 length: 14 residues.

The rearrangement links TRBV6-5 to TRBJ1-2; D gene uncertain. This CDR3 spans 15 amino acids. Germline V lookup: CDR1 MNHEY, CDR2 SVGAGI. V gave up 0 bases and J gave up 2 bases, with 10 bases separating them. CDR3 bases: TGTGCCAGCAGTTACTCGCCCCTTCTGAACTATGGCTACACCTTC. It is translated as CASSYSPLLNYGYTF.

The chain uses TRBV19 and TRBJ2-2, with D possibly called TRBD1 or TRBD2 (5 bases each). V was trimmed by 10 bases and J by 0 bases, leaving 12 bases between them. This CDR3 spans 14 amino acids. Per the germline V gene, CDR1 is LNHDA and CDR2 is SQIVND (reference sequence). CDR3 region: CATKADTNTGELFF. CDR3 sequence (DNA): TGTGCCACCAAAGCGGACACGAACACCGGGGAGCTGTTTTTT.

Worth noting for this clone: The same CDR3 can be traced to other DNA sequences in this sample. The V gene is TRBV7-9, the J gene TRBJ1-5, with D possibly being TRBD1 (5 bases). CDR1 is SEHNR and CDR2 is FQNEAQ in the germline V gene (reference sequence). This CDR3 comprises 12 residues. V lost 3 bases, J lost 5 bases, and 5 bases lay in between. The CDR3 region is CASSLGDQPQHF. Here the CDR3 DNA reads TGTGCCAGCAGCTTGGGGGATCAGCCCCAGCATTTT.

The chain uses TRBV30 and TRBJ2-3; TRBD1 might be the D (5 bases). The CDR3 covers 13 residues. The germline V and J ends were trimmed by 5 bases and 1 base, with 10 bases remaining between them. CDR1 is GTSNPN, CDR2 SVGIG, per germline (reference sequence). The CDR3 DNA sequence: TGTGCCTGGCGGGTGGGGCGCACAGATACGCAGTATTTT. This codes for CAWRVGRTDTQYF.